Given below is one T cell receptor (beta chain) in context. Its antigen remains unidentified. The source of the sample is a study of T cells after yellow fever vaccination. Study-wide context: Fractions of low cell number were prepared using SMART-Seq v4 Ultra Low Input. Whole-study results and caveats: The study re-detected most primary-vaccination clones after the booster (approximately 96% CD4, approximately 88% CD8). Relatively few clonotypes were ones that appeared in both CD4 and CD8 compartments.

The CDR3 totals 15 residues. With V trimmed by 2 bases and J by 9 bases, 6 bases remained unmatched. Germline values: CDR1 SGHDT, CDR2 YYEEEE. 5'RACE template switching generated TCR cDNA, adding a universal primer site and UMIs. TCRdb used MiXCR to reprocess the 5' RACE reads, holding one entry per CDR3 protein. This sample has about 630,000 distinct CDR3 sequences; about 12% occur once, and the top ten carry 14% to 15%. This clonotype was obtained from a man aged 25 to 45 who received the YFV17D yellow fever vaccine. The V and J genes are TRBV5-6 and TRBJ2-1, with 12 bases aligning to TRBD2. The sequencing used PBMCs, collected on the day of the yellow fever booster vaccination. For the CDR3, the DNA is TGTGCCAGCAGCTTTAGACTAGCGGGAGTAAGTGAGCAGTTCTTC. Its protein product is CASSFRLAGVSEQFF.